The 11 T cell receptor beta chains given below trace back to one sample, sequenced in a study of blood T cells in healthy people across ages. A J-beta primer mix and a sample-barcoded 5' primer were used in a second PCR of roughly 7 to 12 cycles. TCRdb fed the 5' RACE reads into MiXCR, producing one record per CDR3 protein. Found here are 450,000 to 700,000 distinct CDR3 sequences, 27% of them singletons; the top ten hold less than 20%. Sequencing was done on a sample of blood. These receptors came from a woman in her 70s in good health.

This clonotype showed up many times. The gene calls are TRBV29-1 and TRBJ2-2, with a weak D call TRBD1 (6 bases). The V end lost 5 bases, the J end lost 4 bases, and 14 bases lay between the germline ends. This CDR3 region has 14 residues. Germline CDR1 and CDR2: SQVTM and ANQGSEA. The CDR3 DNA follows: TGCAGCGTTCAGGGGACATCCCTCACCGGGGAGCTGTTTTTT. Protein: CSVQGTSLTGELFF.

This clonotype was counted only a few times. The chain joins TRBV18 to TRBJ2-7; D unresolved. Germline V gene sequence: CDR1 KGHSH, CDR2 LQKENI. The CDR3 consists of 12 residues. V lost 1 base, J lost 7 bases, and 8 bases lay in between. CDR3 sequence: CASSPRPGEQYF. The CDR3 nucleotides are TGTGCCAGCTCACCACGGCCCGGGGAGCAGTACTTC.

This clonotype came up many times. CDR3 DNA sequence: TGCGCCAGCAGCCATACGGACAGGGGGCGTTATCAGCCCCAGCATTTT. It is translated as CASSHTDRGRYQPQHF. The chain uses TRBV4-1 and TRBJ1-5; 11 bases agree with TRBD1. Germline assignment: CDR1 MGHRA and CDR2 YSYEKL. J was trimmed by 5 bases and V by 3 bases; bases with no gene match: 6. This CDR3 has 16 residues.

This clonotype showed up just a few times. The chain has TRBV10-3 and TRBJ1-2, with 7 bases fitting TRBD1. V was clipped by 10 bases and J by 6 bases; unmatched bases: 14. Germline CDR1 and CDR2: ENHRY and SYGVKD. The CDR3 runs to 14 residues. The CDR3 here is CATKTDREVHGYTF. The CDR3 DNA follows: TGTGCCACTAAGACAGACAGGGAGGTCCATGGCTACACCTTC.

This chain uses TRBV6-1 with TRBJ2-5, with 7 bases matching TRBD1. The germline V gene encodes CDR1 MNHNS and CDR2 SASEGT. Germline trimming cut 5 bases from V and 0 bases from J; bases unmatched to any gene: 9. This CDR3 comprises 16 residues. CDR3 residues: CASSSKGTAYQETQYF. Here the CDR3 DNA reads TGTGCCAGCAGTTCTAAGGGGACAGCGTACCAAGAGACCCAGTACTTC.

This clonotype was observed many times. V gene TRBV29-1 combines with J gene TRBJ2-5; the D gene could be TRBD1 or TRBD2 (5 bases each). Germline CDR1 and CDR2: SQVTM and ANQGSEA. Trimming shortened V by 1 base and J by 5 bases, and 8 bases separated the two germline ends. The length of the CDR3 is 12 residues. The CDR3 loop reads CSVEVGAETQYF. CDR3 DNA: TGCAGCGTTGAAGTCGGGGCCGAGACCCAGTACTTC.

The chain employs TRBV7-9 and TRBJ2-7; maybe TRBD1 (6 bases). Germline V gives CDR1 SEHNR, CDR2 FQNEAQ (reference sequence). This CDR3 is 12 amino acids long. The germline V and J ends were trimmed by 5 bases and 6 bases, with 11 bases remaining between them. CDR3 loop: CASSQDSSEQYF. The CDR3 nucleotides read TGTGCCAGCAGCCAGGACAGTTCCGAGCAGTACTTC.

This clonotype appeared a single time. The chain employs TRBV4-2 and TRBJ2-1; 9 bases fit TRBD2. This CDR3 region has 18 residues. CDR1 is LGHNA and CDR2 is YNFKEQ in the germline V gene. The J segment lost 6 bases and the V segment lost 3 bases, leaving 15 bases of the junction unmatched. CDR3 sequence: CASSQGSAGGAEINEQFF. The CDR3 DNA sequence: TGTGCCAGCAGCCAGGGGAGTGCGGGGGGGGCTGAGATCAATGAGCAGTTCTTC.

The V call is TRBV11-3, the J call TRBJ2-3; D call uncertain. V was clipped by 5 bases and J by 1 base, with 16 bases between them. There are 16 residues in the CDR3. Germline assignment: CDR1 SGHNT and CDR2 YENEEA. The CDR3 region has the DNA TGTGCCAGCAGCCCCCGGTTGGTAGCTGGCACAGATACGCAGTATTTT. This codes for CASSPRLVAGTDTQYF. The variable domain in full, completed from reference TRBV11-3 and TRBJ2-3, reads EAGVVQSPRYKIIEKKQPVAFWCNPISGHNTLYWYLQNLGQGPELLIRYENEEAVDDSQLPKDRFSAERLKGVDSTLKIQPAELGDSAVYLCASSPRLVAGTDTQYFGPGTRLTVL.

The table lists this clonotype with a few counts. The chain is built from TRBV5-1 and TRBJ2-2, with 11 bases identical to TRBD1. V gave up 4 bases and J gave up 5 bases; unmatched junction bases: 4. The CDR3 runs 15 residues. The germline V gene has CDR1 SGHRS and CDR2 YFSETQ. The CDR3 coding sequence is TGCGCCAGCAGCCCAGGGACAGGGGGTACCGGGGAGCTGTTTTTT. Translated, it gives CASSPGTGGTGELFF.

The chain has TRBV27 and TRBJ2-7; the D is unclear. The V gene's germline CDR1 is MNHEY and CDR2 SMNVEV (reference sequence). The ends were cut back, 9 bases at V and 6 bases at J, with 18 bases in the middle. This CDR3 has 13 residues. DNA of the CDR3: TGTGCCAGGTCCCGGGCCTTCCTCGGCGAGCAGTACTTC. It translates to CARSRAFLGEQYF.